One and the same sample provided the 6 T cell receptor beta chains below, sequenced in a study of brain T cells in children with intractable seizures. This table comes from immunoSEQ multiplex PCR, and its TCRdb copy is limited to in-frame clones, with some not included. The sample contains 110,000 or so clones, 94% of which appear only once. This material consisted of peripheral blood, taken at surgery. The receptors stem from a boy under two years old with hemimegalencephaly and intractable seizures.

The J gene is TRBJ2-2, the V gene TRBV27, with 12 bases matching TRBD2. The CDR3 spans 18 residues. Germline loops: CDR1 MNHEY, CDR2 SMNVEV (reference sequence). Trimming removed 6 bases from V and 0 bases from J; junction bases left unmatched: 8. The CDR3 spells CASSKGLAGSANTGELFF. The CDR3 nucleotides read TGTGCCAGCAGCAAAGGACTAGCGGGGTCCGCGAACACCGGGGAGCTGTTTTTT.

This clone was recorded once. The chain couples TRBV30 to TRBJ2-7; D gene unclear. Trimming left V 1 base short and J 5 bases short, with 6 bases between. CDR3 size: 11 residues. Germline V CDR1 and CDR2: GTSNPN, SVGIG (reference sequence). Here the CDR3 reads CAWSEFDEQYF. The CDR3 region has the DNA TGTGCCTGGAGTGAGTTTGACGAGCAGTACTTC.

This chain joins TRBV19 and TRBJ1-2; TRBD1 matches 8 bases. The CDR3 totals 16 residues. From germline, CDR1 is LNHDA and CDR2 SQIVND (reference sequence). With V trimmed by 5 bases and J by 4 bases, 12 bases remained unmatched. The chain's CDR3 is CASSHGWDRFSYGYTF. The CDR3 coding sequence is TGTGCCAGTAGTCACGGCTGGGACAGGTTCTCCTATGGCTACACCTTC.

The chain is built from TRBV13 and TRBJ1-5; D is perhaps TRBD1 (5 bases). V was pared by 5 bases and J by 7 bases, with 18 bases between. Germline V CDR1 and CDR2: PRHDT, FYEKMQ (reference sequence). CDR3 length: 15 amino acids. CDR3 bases: TGTGCCAGCAGCGGCCAAGGGGATTTTGGACAGCCCCAGCATTTT. Protein product: CASSGQGDFGQPQHF.

J is TRBJ2-7 and V is TRBV28; 11 nucleotides agree with TRBD2. CDR1 MDHEN and CDR2 SYDVKM come from the germline V gene. The CDR3 sequence is 14 residues long. V dropped 7 bases and J dropped 3; count of bases not matched to a gene: 5. The CDR3 DNA reads TGTGCCAGCATCGCTAGCGGGAGGCACTACGAGCAGTACTTC. Translation: CASIASGRHYEQYF. Full variable domain (outside the CDR3, taken from reference TRBV28 and TRBJ2-7): DVKVTQSSRYLVKRTGEKVFLECVQDMDHENMFWYRQDPGLGLRLIYFSYDVKMKEKGDIPEGYSVSREKKERFSLILESASTNQTSMYLCASIASGRHYEQYFGPGTRLTVT.

The gene calls are TRBV19 and TRBJ1-1; D is unclear. The V gene lost 3 bases and the J gene lost 5 bases, with 16 bases spanning the gap. The CDR3 is 15 amino acids. Germline lookup yields CDR1 LNHDA and CDR2 SQIVND (reference sequence). This chain's CDR3 is CASSMSPGFGTEAFF. The CDR3 nucleotides are TGTGCCAGTAGTATGAGCCCAGGTTTTGGTACTGAAGCTTTCTTT.